This T cell receptor beta chain was captured in a study of control samples from healthy donors and cancer patients. V was trimmed by 5 bases and J by 2 bases, leaving 9 bases between them. Germline CDR1 and CDR2: SSHAT and FNYEAQ (reference sequence). The CDR3 is made up of 13 amino acids. TCRdb's copy holds only in-frame clones and misses some; the assay was immunoSEQ multiplex PCR. The sample consists of 95,000 to 150,000 clones, roughly 92% of them appearing once. The sequence was obtained from a man older than 75 with head and neck cancer. J is TRBJ2-5 and V is TRBV7-7; possible D gene TRBD2, 6 bases. Sequencing used PBMCs. For the CDR3, the DNA is TGTGCCAGCAGCCGGGAGCGGCAAGAGACCCAGTACTTC. As protein: CASSRERQETQYF.